Below, 8 T cell receptor beta chains from the same sample are listed, as sequenced in a study of cytomegalovirus exposure and HLA in healthy donors. Profiling relied on immunoSEQ multiplex PCR, and the TCRdb table lists in-frame clones only, not all of them. The sample contains fewer than 300,000 clones, approximately 90% of which appear only once. Sequencing was done on a sample of PBMCs. Source of these receptors: a woman between 18 and 29 years old in good health and CMV-seronegative.

This clone has only one observation. The rearrangement joins TRBV7-3 to TRBJ2-1, with TRBD2 matching 10 bases. The ends lost 4 bases at V and 4 bases at J; junction bases unmatched: 4. Per germline, CDR1 SGHTA and CDR2 FQGTGA. This CDR3 is built from 15 residues. CDR3 in DNA: TGTGCCAGCAGCTCAGCGGGAGGGGGTTACAATGAGCAGTTCTTC. This translates into CASSSAGGGYNEQFF.

The chain is built from TRBV6-1 and TRBJ2-3, with D possibly being TRBD2 (5 bases). Deletions cut 6 bases from V and 0 bases from J, with 10 bases between. Germline CDR1 reads MNHNS; CDR2 reads SASEGT. CDR3 length: 14 residues. CDR3 DNA sequence: TGTGCCAGCAGCGACGGGATCAGCACAGATACGCAGTATTTT. This sequence encodes CASSDGISTDTQYF.

This chain joins TRBV9 and TRBJ2-7; TRBD2 agrees at 8 bases. Germline V gene data show CDR1 as SGDLS and CDR2 as YYNGEE. The trim removed 3 bases at V and 1 base at J, leaving 12 bases unmatched. There are 17 residues in the CDR3. CDR3 nucleotides: TGTGCCAGCAGCGAGGCCCCCGCGGGAGGTGCGTCCTACGAGCAGTACTTC. Amino acids: CASSEAPAGGASYEQYF.

V and J are TRBV5-4 and TRBJ2-7, with D perhaps matching TRBD1 (6 bases). CDR1 SGHNT and CDR2 YYREEE come from the germline V gene (reference sequence). The CDR3 runs to 14 residues. V was cut by 4 bases and J by 5 bases, with 16 bases left in between. The CDR3 protein is CASSLTSRGDEQYF. The CDR3 DNA is TGTGCCAGCAGCCTTACATCCAGGGGAGACGAGCAGTACTTC.

The gene calls are TRBV5-1 and TRBJ1-4, with 9 bases fitting TRBD1. V was clipped by 4 bases and J by 3 bases; unmatched bases: 4. CDR3 length equals 15 residues. Per the germline V gene, CDR1 is SGHRS and CDR2 is YFSETQ. CDR3 in amino acids: CASSLTGGPNEKLFF. The CDR3 region has the DNA TGCGCCAGCAGCCTGACAGGGGGACCTAATGAAAAACTGTTTTTT.

The chain employs TRBV30 and TRBJ2-1; 10 bases line up with TRBD1. CDR1 and CDR2 from the germline V gene are GTSNPN and SVGIG (reference sequence). The CDR3 length is 14 residues. The V and J ends lost 2 bases and 8 bases, in that order; junction bases with no gene match: 6. This chain's CDR3 is CAWSKGTGVDEQFF. Here the CDR3 DNA reads TGTGCCTGGAGTAAAGGGACAGGGGTCGATGAGCAGTTCTTC.

As DNA, the CDR3 is TGTGCCAGCAGTGAGTGGTTCAGGGACCAAGAGACCCAGTACTTC. It codes for CASSEWFRDQETQYF. This sequence joins TRBV6-1 and TRBJ2-5; D possibly corresponds to TRBD1 (5 bases). CDR1 is MNHNS, CDR2 SASEGT, per germline. Trimming left V 3 bases short and J 0 bases short, with 11 bases between. The CDR3 consists of 15 residues.

The chain links TRBV2 to TRBJ2-5, with TRBD2 matching 12 bases. Trimming cost V 6 bases and J 2 bases; bases outside gene matches: 10. Germline assignment: CDR1 SNHLY and CDR2 FYNNEI. The CDR3 is 17 residues long. For the CDR3, the DNA is TGTGCCAGCAGAGAAACTAGGACTAGCGGGACACAAGAGACCCAGTACTTC. Its protein product is CASRETRTSGTQETQYF.